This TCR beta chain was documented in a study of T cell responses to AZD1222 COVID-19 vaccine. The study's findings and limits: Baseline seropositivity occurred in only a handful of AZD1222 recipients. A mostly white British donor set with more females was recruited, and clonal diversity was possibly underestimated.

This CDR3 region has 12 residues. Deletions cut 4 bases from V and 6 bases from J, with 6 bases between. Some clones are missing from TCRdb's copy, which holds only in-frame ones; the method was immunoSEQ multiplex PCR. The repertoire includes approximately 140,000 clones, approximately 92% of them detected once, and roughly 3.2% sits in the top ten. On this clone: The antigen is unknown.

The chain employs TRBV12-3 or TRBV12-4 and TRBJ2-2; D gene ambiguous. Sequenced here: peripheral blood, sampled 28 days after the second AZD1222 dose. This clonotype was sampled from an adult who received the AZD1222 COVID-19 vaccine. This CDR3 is CASSSPPGELFF. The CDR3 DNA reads TGTGCCAGCAGTTCCCCCCCCGGGGAGCTGTTTTTT.